These 10 T cell receptor beta chains share one sample of origin, sequenced in a study of blood T cell repertoires in COVID-19. Some clones are missing from TCRdb's copy, which holds only in-frame ones; the method was immunoSEQ multiplex PCR. Of about 190,000 clones listed, under 80% are singletons. Sequenced: peripheral blood. These receptors were collected from a man aged 50 or older who had recovered from COVID-19.

This clone came up many times. The genes are TRBV7-2 and TRBJ1-4; TRBD1 might be the D (5 bases). Trimming shortened V by 1 base and J by 3 bases, and 9 bases separated the two germline ends. The germline gives CDR1 SGHTA, CDR2 FQGNSA. The CDR3 extends over 15 amino acids. CDR3 region: CASSLVGGSNEKLFF. The CDR3 DNA is TGTGCCAGCAGCTTAGTGGGGGGTTCTAATGAAAAACTGTTTTTT.

This clone was picked up a small number of times. This sequence joins TRBV20-1 and TRBJ2-1; 8 bases align to TRBD2. The germline gives CDR1 DFQATT, CDR2 SNEGSKA (reference sequence). The V gene end was trimmed by 3 bases and the J gene end by 8 bases; junction bases not matched to a gene: 9. The CDR3 consists of 14 residues. The CDR3 spells CSASNPAGAYEQFF. The CDR3 nucleotides are TGCAGTGCTAGTAACCCAGCGGGAGCATATGAGCAGTTCTTC.

This chain connects TRBV10-3 to TRBJ1-2; D remains ambiguous. Germline CDR1 reads ENHRY; CDR2 reads SYGVKD. The CDR3 is 13 residues long. Deletions cut 5 bases from V and 7 bases from J, with 14 bases between. CDR3 residues: CAISSRVGRGYTF. As DNA, the CDR3 is TGTGCCATCAGTAGCCGGGTTGGCCGTGGCTACACCTTC.

This clone appeared once. The chain has TRBV10-3 and TRBJ1-1; TRBD1 aligns across 9 bases. Losses at the gene ends were 4 bases for V and 1 base for J; bases not matched to a gene: 4. Germline values: CDR1 ENHRY, CDR2 SYGVKD. The CDR3 contains 15 residues. The CDR3 sequence: CAISGGQGRNTEAFF. The CDR3 DNA sequence: TGTGCCATCAGTGGGGGACAGGGTAGGAACACTGAAGCTTTCTTT.

This clone was seen just once. The same CDR3 is also encoded by other DNA sequences in this sample. The V gene is TRBV15, the J gene TRBJ2-1; D might be TRBD2 (5 bases). The ends were cut back, 3 bases at V and 1 base at J, with 7 bases in the middle. This CDR3 region has 14 residues. Germline assignment: CDR1 LNHNV and CDR2 YYDKDF (reference sequence). CDR3 sequence reads: CATSREASYNEQFF. For the CDR3, the DNA is TGTGCCACCAGCAGGGAGGCTTCCTACAATGAGCAGTTCTTC. The full variable domain, completed using reference TRBV15 and TRBJ2-1, is DAMVIQNPRYQVTQFGKPVTLSCSQTLNHNVMYWYQQKSSQAPKLLFHYYDKDFNNEADTPDNFQSRRPNTSFCFLDIRSPGLGDTAMYLCATSREASYNEQFFGPGTRLTVL.

This clone has just a few counts. CDR3 DNA: TGTGCCAGCAGTGCACAGGGAATTGGTGTTCGGCGAAATACGCAGTATTTT. Amino acids: CASSAQGIGVRRNTQYF. The J gene is TRBJ2-3, the V gene TRBV6-1; TRBD1 is a possible D gene (6 bases). Per germline, CDR1 MNHNS and CDR2 SASEGT. There are 17 residues in the CDR3. The V and J ends lost 4 bases and 7 bases respectively, with 24 bases between them.

This clone was seen a single time. The chain is built from TRBV7-3 and TRBJ2-3; 7 nucleotides align to TRBD2. Germline loops: CDR1 SGHTA, CDR2 FQGTGA. The ends lost 2 bases at V and 6 bases at J; junction bases unmatched: 5. The CDR3 has 14 residues. This CDR3 is CASSLYSGGDTQYF. DNA for the CDR3: TGTGCCAGCAGCTTATATTCGGGGGGTGATACGCAGTATTTT.

This clone is a singleton in its sample. The chain is built from TRBV4-1 and TRBJ1-5; D possibly corresponds to TRBD1 (5 bases). The germline V gene encodes CDR1 MGHRA and CDR2 YSYEKL. This CDR3 has 14 residues. Trimming shortened V by 4 bases and J by 7 bases, and 14 bases separated the two germline ends. The CDR3 loop is CASSPAGGRQPQHF. CDR3 sequence (DNA): TGCGCCAGCAGCCCGGCGGGGGGTAGGCAGCCCCAGCATTTT.

The V gene is TRBV5-1, the J gene TRBJ2-3; 7 bases are a match to TRBD1. V dropped 4 bases and J dropped 0; count of bases not matched to a gene: 14. Per germline, CDR1 SGHRS and CDR2 YFSETQ. The length of the CDR3 is 18 residues. The CDR3 sequence: CASSVRSRQGTSTDTQYF. As DNA, the CDR3 is TGCGCCAGCAGCGTAAGAAGCAGACAGGGTACGAGCACAGATACGCAGTATTTT.

This chain connects TRBV12-3 or TRBV12-4 to TRBJ1-1, with 7 bases matching TRBD1. The CDR3 contains 13 residues. J gave up 1 base and V 7 bases, and 3 bases lay outside the gene matches. CDR3 coding DNA: TGTGCCAGCATTAAGGGGGCGAACACTGAAGCTTTCTTT. This sequence encodes CASIKGANTEAFF.